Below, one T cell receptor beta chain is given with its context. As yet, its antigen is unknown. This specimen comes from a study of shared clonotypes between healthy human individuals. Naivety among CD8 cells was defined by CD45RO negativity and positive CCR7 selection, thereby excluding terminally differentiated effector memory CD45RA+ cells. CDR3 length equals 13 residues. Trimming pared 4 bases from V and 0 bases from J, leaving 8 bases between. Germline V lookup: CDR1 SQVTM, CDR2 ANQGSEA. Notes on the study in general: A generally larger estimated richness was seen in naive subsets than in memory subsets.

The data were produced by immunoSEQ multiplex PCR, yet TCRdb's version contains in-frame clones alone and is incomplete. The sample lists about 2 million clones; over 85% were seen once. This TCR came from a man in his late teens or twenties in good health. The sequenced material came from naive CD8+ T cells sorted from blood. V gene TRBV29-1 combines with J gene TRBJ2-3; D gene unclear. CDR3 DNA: TGCAGCGTTGTGGCCCCTAGCACAGATACGCAGTATTTT. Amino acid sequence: CSVVAPSTDTQYF.